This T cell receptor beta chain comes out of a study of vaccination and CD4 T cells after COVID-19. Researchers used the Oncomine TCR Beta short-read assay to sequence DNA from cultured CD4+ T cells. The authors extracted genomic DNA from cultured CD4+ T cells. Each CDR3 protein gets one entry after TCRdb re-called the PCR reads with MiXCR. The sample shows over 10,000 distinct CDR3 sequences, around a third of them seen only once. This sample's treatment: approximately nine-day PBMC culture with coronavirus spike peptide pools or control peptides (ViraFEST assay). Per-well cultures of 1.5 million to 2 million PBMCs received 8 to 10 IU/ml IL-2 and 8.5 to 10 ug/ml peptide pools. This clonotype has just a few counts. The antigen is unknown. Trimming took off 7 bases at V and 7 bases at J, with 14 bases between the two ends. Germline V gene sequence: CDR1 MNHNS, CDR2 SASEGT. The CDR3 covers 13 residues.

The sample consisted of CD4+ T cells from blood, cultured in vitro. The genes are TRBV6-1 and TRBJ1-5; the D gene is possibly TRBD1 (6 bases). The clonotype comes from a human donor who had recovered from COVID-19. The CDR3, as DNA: TGTGCCAGCACCCCAGGGGCAGTGCAGCCCCAGCATTTT. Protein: CASTPGAVQPQHF.